This section outlines one T cell receptor beta chain sequence together with its context. Its antigen is currently not known. Base qualities are not recorded, but no much larger clone differs from it by a single base. Participants in the prospective study were aged about 18 to 95 years, lived in 20 to 30 United States geographic areas, and enrolled through a virtual design. Cohort assignment in the prospective study relied on participant-reported clinical history from a screening survey and a study questionnaire. Exposed participants had been in contact with someone with a PCR-confirmed or clinician-diagnosed COVID-19 case within 2 weeks of study entry. In the prospective study, whole blood, serum and a nasopharyngeal or oropharyngeal swab were collected from each participant by mobile phlebotomists. Participants in the prospective study had the option to provide additional blood draws and questionnaires over a roughly two-month period. Prospective study blood samples were shipped either frozen or at room temperature before DNA extraction.

This entry comes from a study of blood T cell repertoires in COVID-19 (dated by TCRdb to 2020 to 2021). In the study overall: Samples from collaborators originated in the United States, Italy and Spain and spanned both the acute and convalescent phases of COVID-19. The prospective study material was composed of cDNA or gDNA derived from T cells, B-cell-depleted T cells, or PBMCs. Deeply sampled blood TCRbeta repertoires from subjects exposed to, actively infected with, or recovered from COVID-19 were included in the dataset. The repertoires were released in a freely available public database meant as a resource for research on the immune response to SARS-CoV-2. The samples were drawn from the first 160 participants of the ongoing ImmuneRACE study and from some 1,300 subjects provided by 6 global collaborators. Sample metadata almost always included a de-identified subject ID, COVID-19 status, age in years and sex. HLA class I and class II types, where available, came from metadata supplied by the sample provider rather than from assay-based typing.

The immunoSEQ Assay, a bias-controlled multiplex PCR, was used to amplify TCRbeta CDR3 regions from genomic DNA. The original pipeline was this. Nucleated cell counts per sample were estimated from amplification of reference gene primers within the assay. To quantify the absolute abundance of each unique TCRbeta CDR3 rearrangement, sequence reads were collapsed and filtered. For each sample, productive Simpson clonality was calculated by taking the square root of Simpson's diversity index across productive rearrangements. Imported from immuneACCESS, the table was reduced by TCRdb to in-frame sequences with V and J called. These copies leave out some clones; in studies compared against another copy, an unresolved V gene accounts for under half, and the cause of the remainder is not known. V, J and clone size were drawn from that table, and D and trimming were deduced from the DNA. This sample comprises roughly 200,000 clones, about 83% of them detected only once. In total, the top ten clones hold 4.5% to 5% of the sample.

The full study reports these points: Clinical and demographic metadata were provided uncurated, with the amount varying by source and participant.

The specimen was PBMCs or T cells enriched from blood (not recorded which). The sequence came from a woman aged 45-65 years who had been exposed to COVID-19.

The CDR3 protein: CSFSSYNSPLHF. In nucleotides, the sequence is TGCAGCTTTAGCTCCTATAATTCACCCCTCCACTTT. The chain joins TRBV29-1 to TRBJ1-6, with no reliable assignment of the D segment. The germline V gene specifies SQVTM as CDR1 and ANQGSEA as CDR2. V sheds 8 bases and J sheds 0 bases, leaving 5 bases between their ends. Spanning cysteine to phenylalanine, the CDR3 consists of 12 amino acids. Only the CDR3 portion is preserved as DNA: 36 bases, with reading frame beginning at the first base.